Listed below are T cell receptor beta chains from one sample, sequenced in a study of radiotherapy plus CTLA-4 blockade in lung cancer. TCRdb keeps only in-frame clones here, not all; method: immunoSEQ multiplex PCR. The data hold approximately 72,000 clones, with around 73% observed a single time. This material consisted of peripheral blood, taken from a patient treated with radiotherapy plus ipilimumab. The receptors originated from a human donor with non-small cell lung cancer who had a complete response to radiotherapy plus ipilimumab. CDR3s include the opening cysteine and the closing phenylalanine or tryptophan. The order of the fields is clone size, D gene, V gene, J gene, CDR3 DNA, CDR3 protein. A D gene is named only where the DNA matches it firmly. Size is omitted from some rows. Given values are once, few, many or a class for expanded clones.

>-|-|TRBV13|TRBJ1-2
TGTGCCAGCAGCTTGGAGTCCAGGACCAACTATGGCTACACCTTC
CASSLESRTNYGYTF
>-|-|TRBV30|TRBJ1-3
TGTGCCTGGAGTGTTGGAAACACCATATATTTT
CAWSVGNTIYF
>-|-|TRBV23-1|TRBJ2-4
TGCGCCAGCAGGCTTGAAGGGAAGTGGGCCAAAAACATTCAGTACTTC
CASRLEGKWAKNIQYF
>-|-|TRBV7-8|TRBJ1-5
TGTGCCAGCAGCCCCGGTGCAGGGGACCGTCAGCCCCAGCATTTT
CASSPGAGDRQPQHF
>once|TRBD1|TRBV30|TRBJ2-7
TGTGCCTGGGGACAGGGGCTCAACGAGCAGTACTTC
CAWGQGLNEQYF
>-|-|TRBV18|TRBJ2-2
TGTGCCAGCTCCCAACAGGCACCAAGGTATTCCACCGGGGAGCTGTTTTTT
CASSQQAPRYSTGELFF
>-|-|TRBV29-1|TRBJ1-5
TGCAGCGTGGTCGAGAGGACGGGTCAGCCCCAGCATTTT
CSVVERTGQPQHF
>once|-|TRBV27|TRBJ1-5
TGTGCCAGCAGTCCCTTACAGGGTTACAATCAGCCCCAGCATTTT
CASSPLQGYNQPQHF
>few|-|TRBV7-9|TRBJ2-5
TGTGCCAGCAGCCACACGGTTCGGGGGGCGTTGGAGACCCAGTACTTC
CASSHTVRGALETQYF
>-|-|TRBV5-1|TRBJ2-7
TGCGCCAGCAGCCTATCGAGGGAGGGGGGGCGGCAGTACTTC
CASSLSREGGRQYF
>few|-|TRBV7-9|TRBJ1-1
TGTGCCAGCAGCTTAGAGGGGATAATCGGAGATTTCTTT
CASSLEGIIGDFF
>-|-|TRBV7-8|TRBJ1-1
TGTGCCAGCAGGTTGCAAGGTCGCAACACTGAAGCTTTCTTT
CASRLQGRNTEAFF
>-|TRBD2|TRBV5-1|TRBJ2-2
TGCGCCAGCAGCTTGACTAGCGGGACCGGGGAGCTGTTTTTT
CASSLTSGTGELFF
>-|TRBD2|TRBV7-8|TRBJ2-3
TGTGCCAGCAGCTTAGCAGCGGGGGGGAGCACAGATACGCAGTATTTT
CASSLAAGGSTDTQYF
>-|-|TRBV11-3|TRBJ2-5
TGTGCCAGCAGCTTAGATGGAGACGAACAAGAGACCCAGTACTTC
CASSLDGDEQETQYF
>-|-|TRBV10-3|TRBJ1-2
TGTGCCATCAGTGAGTCGAGTGGAGGGGGGAGCTATGGCTACACCTTC
CAISESSGGGSYGYTF
>-|-|TRBV4-1|TRBJ1-2
TGCGCCAGCAGCCAAGGGAATGGGGGAGCTAACTATGGCTACACCTTC
CASSQGNGGANYGYTF
>-|-|TRBV7-7|TRBJ2-2
TGTGCTAGCAGCTCGGGGGACACCGGGGAGCTGTTTTTT
CASSSGDTGELFF
>-|-|TRBV18|TRBJ1-1
TGTGCCAGCTCACCAGGGCAGGGGAACACTGAAGCTTTCTTT
CASSPGQGNTEAFF
>-|TRBD1|TRBV9|TRBJ1-1
TGTGCCAGCAGCCCTCGGACAGGGAGCACTGAAGCTTTCTTT
CASSPRTGSTEAFF
>-|-|TRBV6-1|TRBJ1-4
TGTGCCAGCAGTGAACGATCGGCAGGGGCTGAAAAACTGTTTTTT
CASSERSAGAEKLFF
>-|TRBD1|TRBV10-2|TRBJ1-1
TGCGCCAGCAGTAGGGACAGAAACACTGAAGCTTTCTTT
CASSRDRNTEAFF
>-|-|TRBV5-8|TRBJ1-5
TGTGCCAGCAGCCCAGGGGAGGGGATTAGCAATCAGCCCCAGCATTTT
CASSPGEGISNQPQHF
>-|TRBD1|TRBV7-9|TRBJ2-1
TGTGCCAGCAGCTTGGGGACAGTGAATGTCGATGAGCAGTTCTTC
CASSLGTVNVDEQFF
>-|-|TRBV18|TRBJ2-2
TGTGCCAGCTCACCCCCGGGACACTGGGCATCAACGACCACCGGGGAGCTGTTTTTT
CASSPPGHWASTTTGELFF
>medium-sized|-|TRBV19|TRBJ2-2
TGTGCCAGTAGAACCGACGACCGGGGTACCGGGGAGCTGTTTTTT
CASRTDDRGTGELFF
>-|TRBD2|TRBV2|TRBJ2-3
TGTGCCAGCAAGTTCGGCGGGAGTTTGGATACGCAGTATTTT
CASKFGGSLDTQYF
>-|-|TRBV4-1|TRBJ2-5
TGCGCCAGCAGCCTGGGGAGCGGGCAAGAGACCCAGTACTTC
CASSLGSGQETQYF
>-|-|TRBV7-9|TRBJ1-4
TGTGCCAGCAGCTCGCAAATGAGGCTTGGGGCTGAAAAACTGTTTTTT
CASSSQMRLGAEKLFF
>-|-|TRBV11-2|TRBJ2-3
TGTGCCAGCAGCTTCTCGGGGCTGCGGAACACAGATACGCAGTATTTT
CASSFSGLRNTDTQYF
>-|-|TRBV27|TRBJ2-7
TGTGCCAGCAGTCTAAACGCCCCCTACGAGCAGTACTTC
CASSLNAPYEQYF
>-|-|TRBV5-4|TRBJ2-2
TGTGCCAGCAGCTCTCCCCGGGATTTCGCCGGGGAGCTGTTTTTT
CASSSPRDFAGELFF
>once|-|TRBV29-1|TRBJ1-3
TGCAGCGTTGAGGGATCTACTGGAAACACCATATATTTT
CSVEGSTGNTIYF
>-|-|TRBV5-1|TRBJ1-1
TGCGCCAGCAGCTCGACAGCGAACACTGAAGCTTTCTTT
CASSSTANTEAFF
>-|-|TRBV19|TRBJ2-7
TGTGCCAGTAGTTTCCCAGGTTCTGAGCAGTACTTC
CASSFPGSEQYF
>-|-|TRBV6-1|TRBJ1-1
TGTGCCAGCAGTGAATTTTTAATAATGGAAGCGGGACCCACTGAAGCTTTCTTT
CASSEFLIMEAGPTEAFF
>-|-|TRBV7-2|TRBJ1-3
TGTGCCAGCAGCATCTCTGGAAACACCATATATTTT
CASSISGNTIYF
>few|-|TRBV4-3|TRBJ1-2
TGCGCCAGCAGCCGAGGACAGAGCTATGGCTACACCTTC
CASSRGQSYGYTF
>-|-|TRBV18|TRBJ2-2
TGTGCCAGCTCACTTTATTCCGGGGAGCTGTTTTTT
CASSLYSGELFF
>-|TRBD1|TRBV7-2|TRBJ1-1
TGTGCCAGCAGCTTCGGGGACAGGGCGATAGCTTTCTTT
CASSFGDRAIAFF
>-|-|TRBV19|TRBJ1-1
TGTGCCAGTAGTACACCCCAGGGGCGCACTGAAGCTTTCTTT
CASSTPQGRTEAFF
>-|-|TRBV2|TRBJ2-7
TGTGCCAGCAGTGAAAAGTCCCCCCACAGTTACGAGCAGTACTTC
CASSEKSPHSYEQYF
>-|-|TRBV10-2|TRBJ2-1
TGCGCCAGCAGTGAGTCGCGGGTAAATGAGCAGTTCTTC
CASSESRVNEQFF
>-|-|TRBV6-9|TRBJ1-1
TGTGCCAGCAGTTACGTAGCTACAGGCGAAGCTTTCTTT
CASSYVATGEAFF
>-|-|TRBV28|TRBJ1-5
TGTGCCAGCAGTTTATTAGGGGCTAATAGCAATCAGCCCCAGCATTTT
CASSLLGANSNQPQHF
>-|TRBD1|TRBV19|TRBJ1-3
TGTGCCAGTAGTACCTTGACAGGGAACTCTGGAAACACCATATATTTT
CASSTLTGNSGNTIYF
>once|-|TRBV29-1|TRBJ2-1
TGCAGCGTTGAAGATCGACCTCACGATGAGCAGTTCTTC
CSVEDRPHDEQFF
>-|TRBD1|TRBV14|TRBJ1-1
TGTGCCAGCAGACCTCCGGGACAGGGATCCACTGAAGCTTTCTTT
CASRPPGQGSTEAFF
>-|TRBD1|TRBV7-9|TRBJ1-1
TGTGCCAGCAGCTCCCGACAGGGGATGAACACTGAAGCTTTCTTT
CASSSRQGMNTEAFF
>-|-|TRBV7-6|TRBJ2-3
TGTGCCAGCAGCTTAAGTGCTAGAACCCCCACAGATACGCAGTATTTT
CASSLSARTPTDTQYF
>-|-|TRBV7-9|TRBJ1-1
TGTGCCAGCAGCGTAATTGAAGCTTTCTTT
CASSVIEAFF
>-|-|TRBV19|TRBJ1-1
TGTGCCAGTAAGGGCCAGGGGCTGAACACTGAAGCTTTCTTT
CASKGQGLNTEAFF
>-|-|TRBV15|TRBJ1-6
TGTGCCACCAGCAGAGATGAGGGGTTCTCACCCCTCCACTTT
CATSRDEGFSPLHF
>once|-|TRBV21-1|TRBJ1-5
TGTGCCAGCAGCGACGGAAATCAGCCCCAGCATTTT
CASSDGNQPQHF
>-|TRBD1|TRBV19|TRBJ1-5
TGTGCCAGTAGTACTACGGGACAGGGTTTCGGCAATCAGCCCCAGCATTTT
CASSTTGQGFGNQPQHF
>-|TRBD1|TRBV30|TRBJ1-3
TGTGCCTGGGGGACAGGGAGCTCTGGAAACACCATATATTTT
CAWGTGSSGNTIYF